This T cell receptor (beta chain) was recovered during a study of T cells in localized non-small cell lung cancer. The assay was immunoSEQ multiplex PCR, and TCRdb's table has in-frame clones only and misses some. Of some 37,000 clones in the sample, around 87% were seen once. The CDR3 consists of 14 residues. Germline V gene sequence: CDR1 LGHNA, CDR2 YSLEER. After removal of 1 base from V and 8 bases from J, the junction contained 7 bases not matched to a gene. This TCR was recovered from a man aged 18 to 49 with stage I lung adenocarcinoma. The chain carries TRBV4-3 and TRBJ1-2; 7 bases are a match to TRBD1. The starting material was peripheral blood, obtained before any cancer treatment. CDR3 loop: CASSQGPTGPGYTF. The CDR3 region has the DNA TGCGCCAGCAGCCAAGGTCCGACAGGGCCCGGCTACACCTTC.